This T cell receptor beta chain stems from a study of cytomegalovirus exposure and HLA in healthy donors. The donors were members of the approximately 130-subject validation cohort (separate from the roughly 700-subject first cohort). Only in-frame clones appear in the TCRdb table, and some are missing; sequencing was by immunoSEQ multiplex PCR. The profile shows over 200,000 clones, around 88% of them singletons. As regards this clone: Antigen specificity is unknown.

The study's findings and limits: The study listed about 150 cytomegalovirus-associated TCR beta chains.

The CDR3 spans 13 residues. Germline V CDR1 and CDR2: ENHRY, SYGVKD. V lost 10 bases, J lost 4 bases, and 16 bases lay in between. The sequenced sample consisted of PBMCs. The chain employs TRBV10-3 and TRBJ1-2; D might be TRBD1 (6 bases). This TCR was sampled from a woman between 18 and 29 years old in good health and CMV-seronegative. Written as DNA, the CDR3 is TGTGCCACGACGCAGGGGACCCTCTATGGCTACACCTTC. It codes for CATTQGTLYGYTF.